This TCR beta chain was sequenced during a study of blood T cell repertoires in COVID-19. The overall study: Sites across the United States, Italy and Spain contributed samples from acute and convalescent COVID-19.

Enrollees, about 18 to 90 years old, lived in some 24 US areas. Cohort 3 donors counted as recovered after two negative PCRs, clearance, or resolved symptoms. Germline V lookup: CDR1 SGHTA, CDR2 FQGTGA. The V segment lost 5 bases and the J segment 3 bases; nucleotides outside the gene matches: 16. This CDR3 is 18 amino acids long. Methods used by the authors: Scientists estimated how many nucleated cells there were by amplifying reference gene primers. Profiled with immunoSEQ multiplex PCR; TCRdb holds only in-frame clones, not every one. The V and J calls and clone size are taken from that table; D and trimming were inferred from the DNA. Of more than 200,000 clones in the sample, about 89% are singletons; the top ten hold about 4%.

This chain connects TRBV7-3 to TRBJ2-3, with 8 nucleotides matching TRBD2. This clonotype originated in a woman aged 25 to 39 who had recovered from COVID-19. The sequenced sample consisted of PBMCs or T cells enriched from blood (not recorded which). The CDR3 DNA is TGTGCCAGCAGCCCTCTGGGTGAGCGGGAGTTGGGAACAGATACGCAGTATTTT. Its translation: CASSPLGERELGTDTQYF.